Described below is a single T cell receptor beta chain sequence and its context. What it binds is not known. These data belong to a study of blood T cells in healthy people across ages. Overall study results and limits: Long-lived donors had more naive CD4+ cells and higher diversity than aged donors.

Using a J-beta primer mix together with a sample-barcoded 5' primer, a second PCR was run for about 6 to 12 cycles. Every cDNA was tagged by a template-switch adaptor with 12 random nucleotides. TCRdb re-analysed the 5' RACE reads in MiXCR, keeping a single row per CDR3 protein. This table has 700,000 to 900,000 distinct CDR3 sequences, roughly 25% appearing once. The same data also contributed to another study, on T cells of mothers and their children. That report notes: The donors comprised a handful of children and their three healthy Caucasian mothers. Each mother yielded more than 10 million TCR beta CDR3 reads. Each child yielded approximately 2.9 million reads.

What was sequenced was blood. The clonotype was recovered from a boy younger than 18 in good health.

The CDR3 reads CASSLGRGQGVHEQYF. The CDR3 DNA sequence: TGTGCCAGTAGTCTCGGGAGAGGACAGGGGGTCCACGAGCAGTACTTC. The chain has TRBV19 and TRBJ2-5, with 10 bases lining up with TRBD1. The J call could be wrong; TRBJ2-7 is a better fit for the DNA end. CDR1 LNHDA and CDR2 SQIVND come from the germline V gene (reference sequence). The CDR3 consists of 16 residues.